This TCR beta chain derives from a study of neurological immune-mediated disorders. Study results and caveats: Multiple sclerosis was found to have the least TCR clonal expansion, below healthy controls, and HTLV-1-associated myelopathy the most. TCR-beta repertoires seemed private in all groups, with no expanded CDR3 amino acid sequences shared.

The cDNA came from 5'RACE with 10-nucleotide random UMIs. TCRdb reprocessed the 5' RACE reads via MiXCR and lists one record per CDR3 protein. The sample lists 55,000 to 65,000 distinct CDR3 sequences, over 9.5% occurring once. Unsorted libraries were derived from 2 million PBMCs stored at -80 C. Germline V gene lookup returns CDR1 SGHTA and CDR2 FQGTGA. There are 15 residues in the CDR3. V gave up 1 base and J gave up 9 bases; unmatched junction bases: 9. This clonotype has ten or more counts. Its antigen remains unidentified. Sequenced input: PBMCs. This receptor was taken from a woman in her fifties or sixties with HTLV-1-associated myelopathy (HAM/TSP). The J gene is TRBJ2-1, the V gene TRBV7-3; 7 nucleotides agree with TRBD2. The CDR3 sequence: CASSLSGSIGPEQFF. In DNA, the CDR3 is TGTGCCAGCAGCTTAAGCGGGAGTATAGGGCCTGAGCAGTTCTTC.